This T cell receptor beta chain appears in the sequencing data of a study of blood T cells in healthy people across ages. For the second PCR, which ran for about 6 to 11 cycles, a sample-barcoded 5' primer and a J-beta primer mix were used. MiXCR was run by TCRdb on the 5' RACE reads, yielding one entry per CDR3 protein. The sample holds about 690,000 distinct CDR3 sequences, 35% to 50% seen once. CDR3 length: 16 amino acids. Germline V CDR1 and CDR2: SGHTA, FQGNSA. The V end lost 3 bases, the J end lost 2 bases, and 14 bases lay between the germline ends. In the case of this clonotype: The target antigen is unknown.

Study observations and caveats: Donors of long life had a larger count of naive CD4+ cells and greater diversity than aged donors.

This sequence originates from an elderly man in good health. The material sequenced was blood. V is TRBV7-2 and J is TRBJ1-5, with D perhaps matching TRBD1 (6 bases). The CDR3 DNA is TGTGCCAGCAGCTTTAGTACAGGGAATGGCAATCAGCCCCAGCATTTT. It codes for CASSFSTGNGNQPQHF.